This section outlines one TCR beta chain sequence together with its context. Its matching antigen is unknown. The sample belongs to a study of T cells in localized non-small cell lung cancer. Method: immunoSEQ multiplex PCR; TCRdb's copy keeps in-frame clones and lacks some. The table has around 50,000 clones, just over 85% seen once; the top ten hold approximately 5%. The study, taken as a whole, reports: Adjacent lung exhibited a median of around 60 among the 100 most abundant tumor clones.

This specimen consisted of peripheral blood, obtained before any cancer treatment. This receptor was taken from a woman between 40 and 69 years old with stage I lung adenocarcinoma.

Written as DNA, the CDR3 is TGTGCCTGGACCCGGCAGCATGGGTATGGCTACACCTTC. Translation: CAWTRQHGYGYTF. The chain has TRBV30 and TRBJ1-2, with D unresolved. This CDR3 is built from 13 residues. The germline V gene has CDR1 GTSNPN and CDR2 SVGIG (reference sequence). Trimming left V 4 bases short and J 5 bases short, with 14 bases between.